These T cell receptor beta chains were read from a single sample in a study of blood T cell repertoires in COVID-19. Clones were read by immunoSEQ multiplex PCR, and TCRdb kept only the in-frame ones, dropping some. The data show 50,000 to 70,000 clones, about 87% seen once. The sample was peripheral blood. These receptor sequences come from a man in his fifties or sixties with active or convalescent COVID-19. CDR3s include the opening cysteine and the closing phenylalanine or tryptophan. The listing skips clone size in some rows; elsewhere it reads once, few, many or a size class.

clone_size j_call v_call cdr3_aa
NA TRBJ1-3 TRBV7-3 CASSLYGGGNTIYF
NA TRBJ1-2 TRBV4-1 CASSHRGTGGLDGYTF
NA TRBJ1-2 TRBV11-2 CASSPDSNYGYTF
NA TRBJ2-7 TRBV5-1 CASSPGSGAYEQYF
NA TRBJ2-1 TRBV3-1/TRBV3-2 CASSQDLLRDGSYNEQFF
NA TRBJ1-1 TRBV2 CASAEQGTTEAFF
NA TRBJ2-3 TRBV9 CASSVTLGASGSTDTQYF
NA TRBJ2-7 TRBV19 CASSINPGATYEQYF
NA TRBJ2-7 TRBV7-8 CASSTGRGGGRADEQYF
NA TRBJ2-2 TRBV11-3 CASSLELDTGELFF
NA TRBJ2-5 TRBV11-2 CASSLDTRSRGLYRETQYF
NA TRBJ2-5 TRBV18 CASSPPRIQGSGETQYF
once TRBJ2-4 TRBV7-3 CASSPPGKNIQYF
NA TRBJ1-2 TRBV3-1/TRBV3-2 CASSQDLTGGYGYTF
NA TRBJ1-1 TRBV7-9 CASSLKGSNTEAFF
NA TRBJ2-5 TRBV24-1 CATSDRGQGAIETQYF
NA TRBJ2-3 TRBV5-1 CASSFSDASDTQYF
NA TRBJ2-7 TRBV7-8 CASSQPGQGTKPYEQYF
NA TRBJ2-1 TRBV4-2 CASSQDGTSGYNEQFF
once TRBJ1-1 TRBV5-1 CASSFGERISTEAFF
NA TRBJ1-5 TRBV5-1 CASSLEPGDGSNQPQHF
NA TRBJ1-5 TRBV18 CASSPYDSGYQPQHF
NA TRBJ1-2 TRBV28 CASSSTGFSGYTF
NA TRBJ1-6 TRBV30 CAWGGLDNSPLHF
NA TRBJ1-4 TRBV5-1 CASSLQTDSNEKLFF
NA TRBJ1-5 TRBV9 CASTLGGYSNQPQHF
NA TRBJ1-2 TRBV6-6 CASRERGLGGYTF
NA TRBJ2-7 TRBV5-1 CASSLESGPYEQYF
NA TRBJ1-2 TRBV5-1 CASSLGQGSYGYTF
few TRBJ2-1 TRBV18 CASSPTVNNEQFF
NA TRBJ2-7 TRBV18 CASSGQGSYEQYF
NA TRBJ2-3 TRBV28 CASSLTGSTDTQYF
NA TRBJ2-3 TRBV11-3 CASSLSPTSGGADTQYF
NA TRBJ1-5 TRBV27 CASSLGGGGNQPQHF
NA TRBJ1-5 TRBV19 CASSTSGVPNQPQHF
NA TRBJ2-7 TRBV4-3 CASSQGLIGAGEEQYF
NA TRBJ1-1 TRBV6-5 CASIATGGVNTEAFF
NA TRBJ2-1 TRBV7-2 CASSSEWEGYNEQFF
NA TRBJ2-5 TRBV25-1 CASSEGRAGYQETQYF
NA TRBJ2-5 TRBV6-2/TRBV6-3 CASSPGFRGVAETQYF
NA TRBJ2-7 TRBV5-4 CASSLVGGGPTLEQYF
NA TRBJ1-5 TRBV18 CASSPEVVNYQPQHF